Listed here are 12 T cell receptor beta chains from one sample, sequenced in a study of T cell repertoires in cytomegalovirus infection (dated by TCRdb to the late 2010s). The sequencer was an Illumina HiSeq 1500. The raw public data were reprocessed by TCRdb itself: fastp quality trimming at Q25, MiXCR clonotype calling, in-frame beta chains only. Rows merge per CDR3 protein into single entries with the most common DNA and genes. The sample includes more than 400,000 distinct CDR3 sequences, with more than 25% observed a single time. About 13% of the sample rests with the top ten. Sequenced input: PBMCs. The source of these receptors is a human donor in good health (CMV status not recorded). Some clones in this sample may be carry-over from other donors' samples.

The count of this clonotype is one. V and J are TRBV12-3 or TRBV12-4 and TRBJ2-5; no clear D gene. This CDR3 has 13 residues. V lost 2 bases and J 5 bases, leaving 9 bases between the germline ends. The CDR3 DNA reads as TGTGCCAGCAGTTTAAGGCAATCGGAGACCCAGTACTTC. Translated, it gives CASSLRQSETQYF.

The chain recombines TRBV4-1 with TRBJ2-5; D ambiguous. From germline, CDR1 is MGHRA and CDR2 YSYEKL. Trimming pared 1 base from V and 4 bases from J, leaving 13 bases between. The CDR3 has 15 residues. CDR3 loop: CASSQAPLRRETQYF. The CDR3 DNA reads TGCGCCAGCAGCCAAGCTCCCCTCAGGAGAGAGACCCAGTACTTC.

In this sample, this clonotype turned up a few times. The rearrangement joins TRBV7-9 to TRBJ2-2; 9 nucleotides line up with TRBD1. Germline lookup yields CDR1 SEHNR and CDR2 FQNEAQ (reference sequence). The length of the CDR3 is 15 residues. J lost 6 bases, V lost 6 bases, and 8 bases had no gene match. The CDR3 loop reads CASRDWDRASGELFF. The CDR3 DNA follows: TGTGCCAGCAGAGATTGGGACAGGGCGTCCGGGGAGCTGTTTTTT.

The gene calls are TRBV6-2 or TRBV6-3 and TRBJ2-7; no definite D call. The CDR3 length is 16 residues. Germline-derived CDR1 and CDR2 are MNHEY and SVGEGT. The germline V and J ends were trimmed by 6 bases and 0 bases, with 18 bases remaining between them. The DNA of the CDR3 is TGTGCCAGCAGACCGACCGGACGGGTTAGCTCCTACGAGCAGTACGTC. It encodes CASRPTGRVSSYEQYV.

The rearrangement uses TRBV7-2 and TRBJ2-5; 13 bases map to TRBD2. V lost 2 bases, J lost 4 bases, and 1 base stayed unmatched. Per the germline V gene, CDR1 is SGHTA and CDR2 is FQGNSA. This CDR3 is 15 amino acids long. Here the CDR3 reads CASSLTSGRAETQYF. CDR3 sequence (DNA): TGTGCCAGCAGCTTAACTAGCGGGAGGGCAGAGACCCAGTACTTC.

The chain combines TRBV23-1 with TRBJ1-5; D remains ambiguous. TRBV23-1 is designated an ORF whose function remains uncertain. Trimming removed 1 base from V and 2 bases from J, with 12 bases in between. CDR3 length: 16 residues. This CDR3 reads CASSQLTERGNQPQHF. CDR3 in DNA: TGCGCCAGCAGTCAATTGACTGAAAGGGGCAATCAGCCCCAGCATTTT.

The chain recombines TRBV20-1 with TRBJ1-5; TRBD1 agrees at 7 bases. V dropped 5 bases and J dropped 0; count of bases not matched to a gene: 4. The CDR3 length is 14 residues. Germline CDR1 reads DFQATT; CDR2 reads SNEGSKA (reference sequence). CDR3 DNA sequence: TGCAGTGCTGACCACAGGGGTAGCAATCAGCCCCAGCATTTT. Encoded protein: CSADHRGSNQPQHF.

In this sample, this clonotype turned up many times. The chain has TRBV6-2 or TRBV6-3 and TRBJ1-2; D unresolved. Germline CDR1 and CDR2: MNHEY and SVGEGT. This CDR3 has 12 amino acids. Trimming cost V 6 bases and J 1 base, with 6 bases left between them. CDR3 protein: CASRGSNYGYTF. The CDR3 nucleotides are TGTGCCAGCAGGGGAAGTAACTATGGCTACACCTTC.

The chain is built from TRBV5-4 and TRBJ2-2, with TRBD1 as a possible D gene (7 bases). Trimming took 4 bases from V and 5 from J, leaving 15 bases between them. There are 15 residues in the CDR3. Germline CDR1 is SGHNT and CDR2 is YYREEE (reference sequence). CDR3 region: CASSQRAGGTGELFF. In nucleotides, the CDR3 is TGTGCCAGCAGCCAACGGGCAGGGGGGACCGGGGAGCTGTTTTTT.

The chain is built from TRBV6-1 and TRBJ1-5; D remains unclear. Germline V lookup: CDR1 MNHNS, CDR2 SASEGT. This CDR3 region has 16 residues. Trimming removed 5 bases from V and 5 bases from J, with 19 bases in between. In DNA form, the CDR3 reads TGTGCCAGCAGTTACTCTCCGGGCAGTTCTTATCAGCCCCAGCATTTT. Translation: CASSYSPGSSYQPQHF.

The chain uses TRBV5-1 and TRBJ1-1; D ambiguous. CDR1 is SGHRS, CDR2 YFSETQ, per germline. With 2 bases removed from V and 4 bases from J, the gap between germline ends came to 9 bases. CDR3 length: 13 amino acids. CDR3 sequence: CASSFHGPTEAFF. DNA for the CDR3: TGCGCCAGCAGCTTCCACGGCCCCACTGAAGCTTTCTTT.

The table lists this clonotype with many counts. This rearrangement joins TRBV7-6 to TRBJ1-5; 9 nucleotides line up with TRBD1. J gave up 7 bases and V 6 bases, and 10 bases lay outside the gene matches. Germline assignment: CDR1 SGHVS and CDR2 FNYEAQ. The CDR3 runs to 15 residues. The CDR3 nucleotides are TGTGCCAGCAGGGCGACTACAGGGGGCTCGCAGCCCCAGCATTTT. Its protein is CASRATTGGSQPQHF.